A single T cell receptor beta chain is shown here with its context. This entry belongs to a study of OX40 agonist ivuxolimab in advanced cancers. Study information: Aged about 20 to 80 with a mean of approximately 57 years, they were around 79% male.

Per germline, CDR1 LNHDA and CDR2 SQIVND (reference sequence). V lost 6 bases and J lost 5, with 13 bases in between. This CDR3 comprises 14 residues. Generated by immunoSEQ multiplex PCR, the TCRdb table keeps only in-frame clones and is missing some. The table includes 65,000 to 80,000 clones, approximately 80% detected once. The chain recombines TRBV19 with TRBJ1-4; D gene unclear. The TCR comes from an adult with an advanced solid tumor such as melanoma, head and neck, liver or kidney cancer. Sequencing was performed on CD4+ or CD8+ T cells sorted from blood, taken in a trial of the OX40 agonist ivuxolimab. This CDR3 reads CASRYAGTNEKLFF. CDR3 nucleotides: TGTGCCAGTAGGTACGCGGGTACAAATGAAAAACTGTTTTTT.